This TCR beta chain appears in the sequencing data of a study of blood T cell repertoires in COVID-19. Across the study: Samples taken during acute and convalescent COVID-19 were collected in the United States, Italy and Spain.

Using immunoSEQ multiplex PCR, the repertoire was profiled, and TCRdb retains in-frame clones only, with some absent. The table includes tens of thousands of clones, around 87% detected once. V dropped 0 bases and J dropped 13; count of bases not matched to a gene: 13. This CDR3 has 17 amino acids. The germline V gene has CDR1 SGHRS and CDR2 YFSETQ. The gene calls are TRBV5-1 and TRBJ1-6; 10 positions match TRBD1. This sequence was found in a human donor in a cohort sampled during active COVID-19. Sequencing was carried out using peripheral blood. CDR3 bases: TGCGCCAGCAGCTTGGATAGGGTCGGGACAGGGGTTGAGCCCCTCCACTTT. Amino acid sequence: CASSLDRVGTGVEPLHF.